This T cell receptor beta chain is drawn from a study of blood T cells in healthy people across ages. Study-wide results and caveats: A roughly linear age-dependent decrease characterized TCR beta diversity per million T cells. PBMCs went unsorted, and a conclusive naive versus antigen-experienced comparison was therefore prevented. With naive T cell percentage, TCR beta diversity showed a strong correlation.

The use of a sample-barcoded 5' primer and a J-beta primer mix characterized a second PCR of about 7 to 12 cycles. Each CDR3 protein gets one entry after TCRdb re-called the 5' RACE reads with MiXCR. This sample has 1,100,000 or so distinct CDR3 sequences, with 45% found just once. The CDR3 has 14 residues. CDR1 is MNHEY, CDR2 SMNVEV, per germline (reference sequence). This clonotype has a handful of counts. What it recognizes is unknown. The sequenced sample was blood. The sequence was collected from an older woman in good health. The gene calls are TRBV27 and TRBJ2-5; weak D call: TRBD2 (5 bases). Near its end, the DNA agrees better with TRBJ2-7, so the J call may be wrong. The CDR3 nucleotides read TGTGCCAGCAGTTTATCTTGGACGGGGTACGAGCAGTACTTC. Translating it yields CASSLSWTGYEQYF.